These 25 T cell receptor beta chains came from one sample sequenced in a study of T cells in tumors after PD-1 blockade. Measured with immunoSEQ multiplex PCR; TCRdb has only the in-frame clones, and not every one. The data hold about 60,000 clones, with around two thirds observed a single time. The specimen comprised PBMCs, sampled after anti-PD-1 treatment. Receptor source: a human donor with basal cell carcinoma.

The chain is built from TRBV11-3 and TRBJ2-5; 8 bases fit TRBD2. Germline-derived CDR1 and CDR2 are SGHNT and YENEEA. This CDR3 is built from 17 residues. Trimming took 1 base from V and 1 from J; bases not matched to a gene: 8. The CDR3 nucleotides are TGTGCCAGCAGCTTAGGTGAGTGCGGGGGGTTCCAAGAGACCCAGTACTTC. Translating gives CASSLGECGGFQETQYF.

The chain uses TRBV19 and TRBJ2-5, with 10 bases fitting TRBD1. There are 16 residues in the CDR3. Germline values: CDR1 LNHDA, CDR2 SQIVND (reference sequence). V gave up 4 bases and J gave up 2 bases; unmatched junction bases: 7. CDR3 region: CASSNPGTGDQETQYF. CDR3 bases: TGTGCCAGTAGTAACCCGGGGACAGGGGATCAAGAGACCCAGTACTTC.

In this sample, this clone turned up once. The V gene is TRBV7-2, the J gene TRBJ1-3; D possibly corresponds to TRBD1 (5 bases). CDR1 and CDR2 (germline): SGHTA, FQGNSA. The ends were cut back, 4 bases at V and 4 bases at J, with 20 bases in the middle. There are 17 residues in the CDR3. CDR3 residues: CASSSQYGTGRGNTIYF. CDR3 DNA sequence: TGTGCCAGCAGCTCCCAATACGGGACGGGAAGGGGAAACACCATATATTTT.

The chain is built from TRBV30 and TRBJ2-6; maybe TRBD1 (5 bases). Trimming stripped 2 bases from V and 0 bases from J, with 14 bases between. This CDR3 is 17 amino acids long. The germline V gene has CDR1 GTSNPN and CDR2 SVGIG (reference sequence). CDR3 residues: CAWSRARASSGANVLTF. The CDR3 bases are TGTGCCTGGAGTAGGGCCAGGGCTAGCTCTGGGGCCAACGTCCTGACTTTC.

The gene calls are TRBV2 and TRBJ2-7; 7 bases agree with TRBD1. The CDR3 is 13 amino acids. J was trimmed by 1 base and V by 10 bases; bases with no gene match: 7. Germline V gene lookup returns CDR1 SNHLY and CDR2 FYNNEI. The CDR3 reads CAISTGVSYEQYF. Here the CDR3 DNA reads TGTGCCATATCCACAGGGGTTTCCTACGAGCAGTACTTC.

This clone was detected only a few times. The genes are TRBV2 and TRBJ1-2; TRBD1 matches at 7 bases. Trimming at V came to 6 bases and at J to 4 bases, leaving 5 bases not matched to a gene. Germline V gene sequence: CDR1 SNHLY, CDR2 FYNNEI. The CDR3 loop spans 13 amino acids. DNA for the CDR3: TGTGCCAGCAGGAGACAGGGCGGCTATGGCTACACCTTC. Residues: CASRRQGGYGYTF.

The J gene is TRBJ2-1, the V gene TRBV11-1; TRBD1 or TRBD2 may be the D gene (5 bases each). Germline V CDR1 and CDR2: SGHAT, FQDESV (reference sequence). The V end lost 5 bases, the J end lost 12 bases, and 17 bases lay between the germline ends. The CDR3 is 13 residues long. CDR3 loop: CASSLGPSKGQFF. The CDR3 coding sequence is TGTGCCAGCAGCCTGGGACCGTCCAAGGGGCAGTTCTTC.

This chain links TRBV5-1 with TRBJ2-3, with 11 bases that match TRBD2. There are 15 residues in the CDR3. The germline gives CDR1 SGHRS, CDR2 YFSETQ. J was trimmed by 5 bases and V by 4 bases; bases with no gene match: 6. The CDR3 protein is CASSPTGTSGDTQYF. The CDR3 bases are TGCGCCAGCAGCCCCACCGGGACTAGCGGAGATACGCAGTATTTT.

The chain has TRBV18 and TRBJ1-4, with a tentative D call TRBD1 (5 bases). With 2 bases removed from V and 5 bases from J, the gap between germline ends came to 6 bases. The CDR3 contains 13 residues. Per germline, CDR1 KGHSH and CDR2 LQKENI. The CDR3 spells CASSPDSNEKLFF. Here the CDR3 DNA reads TGTGCCAGCTCACCAGACAGCAATGAAAAACTGTTTTTT.

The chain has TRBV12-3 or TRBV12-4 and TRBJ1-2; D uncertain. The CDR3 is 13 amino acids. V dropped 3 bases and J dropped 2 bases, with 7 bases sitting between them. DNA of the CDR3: TGTGCCAGCAGTTTTTGGGGAAACTATGGCTACACCTTC. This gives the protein CASSFWGNYGYTF.

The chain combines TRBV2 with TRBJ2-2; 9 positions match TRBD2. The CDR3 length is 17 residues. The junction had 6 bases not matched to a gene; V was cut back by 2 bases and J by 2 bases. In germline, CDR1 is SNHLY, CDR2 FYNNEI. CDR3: CASSESRGGANTGELFF. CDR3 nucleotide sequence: TGTGCCAGCAGTGAAAGTCGCGGGGGGGCTAACACCGGGGAGCTGTTTTTT. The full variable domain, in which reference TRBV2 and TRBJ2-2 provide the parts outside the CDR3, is EPEVTQTPSHQVTQMGQEVILRCVPISNHLYFYWYRQILGQKVEFLVSFYNNEISEKSEIFDDQFSVERPDGSNFTLKIRSTKLEDSAMYFCASSESRGGANTGELFFGEGSRLTVL.

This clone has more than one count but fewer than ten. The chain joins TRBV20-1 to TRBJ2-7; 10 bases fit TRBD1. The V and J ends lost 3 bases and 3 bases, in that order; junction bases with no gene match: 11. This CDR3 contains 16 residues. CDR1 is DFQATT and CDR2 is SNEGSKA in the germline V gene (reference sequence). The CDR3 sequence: CSASMPTGQGNYEQYF. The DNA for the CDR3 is TGCAGTGCTAGTATGCCCACGGGACAGGGGAACTACGAGCAGTACTTC.

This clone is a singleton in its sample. CDR3 sequence reads: CASSLTYTDTQYF. As DNA, the CDR3 is TGTGCCAGCAGTTTAACTTACACAGATACGCAGTATTTT. V usage is TRBV6-5 and J usage is TRBJ2-3; D uncertain. Germline V gene data show CDR1 as MNHEY and CDR2 as SVGAGI. The CDR3 covers 13 residues. Trimming left V 4 bases short and J 2 bases short, with 7 bases between.

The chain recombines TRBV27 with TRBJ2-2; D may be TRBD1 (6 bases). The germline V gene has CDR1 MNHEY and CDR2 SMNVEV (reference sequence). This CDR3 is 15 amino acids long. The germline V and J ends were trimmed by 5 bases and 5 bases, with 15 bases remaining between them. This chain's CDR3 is CASSTARGRTGELFF. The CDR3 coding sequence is TGTGCCAGCAGTACCGCCAGGGGTAGGACCGGGGAGCTGTTTTTT.

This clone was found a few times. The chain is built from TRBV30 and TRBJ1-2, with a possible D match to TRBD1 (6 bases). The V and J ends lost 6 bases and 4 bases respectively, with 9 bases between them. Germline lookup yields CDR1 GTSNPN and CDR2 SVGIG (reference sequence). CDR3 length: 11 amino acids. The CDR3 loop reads CACQGSYGYTF. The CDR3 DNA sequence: TGTGCCTGTCAGGGGAGCTATGGCTACACCTTC.

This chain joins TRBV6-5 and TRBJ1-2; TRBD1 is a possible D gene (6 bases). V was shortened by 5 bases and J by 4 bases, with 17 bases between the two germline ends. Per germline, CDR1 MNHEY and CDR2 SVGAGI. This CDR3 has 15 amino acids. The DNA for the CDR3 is TGTGCCAGCAGTAACCGGGACATGGGTCTCTATGGCTACACCTTC. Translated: CASSNRDMGLYGYTF.

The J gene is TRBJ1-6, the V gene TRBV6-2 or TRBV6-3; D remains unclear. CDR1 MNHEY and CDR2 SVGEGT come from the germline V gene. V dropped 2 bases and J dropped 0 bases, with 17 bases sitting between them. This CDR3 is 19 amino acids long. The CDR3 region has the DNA TGTGCCAGCAGTTACGCCACCCGAGGGAAAAGCTCCTATAATTCACCCCTCCACTTT. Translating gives CASSYATRGKSSYNSPLHF.

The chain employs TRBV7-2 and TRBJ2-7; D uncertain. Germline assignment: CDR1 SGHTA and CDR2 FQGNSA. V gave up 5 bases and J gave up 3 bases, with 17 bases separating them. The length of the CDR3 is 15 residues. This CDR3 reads CASSASFGRYYEQYF. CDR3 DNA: TGTGCCAGCAGCGCCAGCTTTGGACGGTACTACGAGCAGTACTTC.

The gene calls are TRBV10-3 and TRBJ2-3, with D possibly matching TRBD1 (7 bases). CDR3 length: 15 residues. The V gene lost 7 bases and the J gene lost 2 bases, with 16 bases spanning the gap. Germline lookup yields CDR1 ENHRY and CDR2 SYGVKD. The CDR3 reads CAITAGQSSTDTQYF. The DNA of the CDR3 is TGTGCCATCACCGCGGGACAGTCTTCCACAGATACGCAGTATTTT.

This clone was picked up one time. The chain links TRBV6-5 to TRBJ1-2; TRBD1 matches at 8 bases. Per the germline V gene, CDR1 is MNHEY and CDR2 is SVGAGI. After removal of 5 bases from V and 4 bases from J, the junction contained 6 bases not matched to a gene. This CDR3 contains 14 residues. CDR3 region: CASSQGADGYGYTF. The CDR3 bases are TGTGCCAGCAGTCAGGGGGCCGACGGCTATGGCTACACCTTC.

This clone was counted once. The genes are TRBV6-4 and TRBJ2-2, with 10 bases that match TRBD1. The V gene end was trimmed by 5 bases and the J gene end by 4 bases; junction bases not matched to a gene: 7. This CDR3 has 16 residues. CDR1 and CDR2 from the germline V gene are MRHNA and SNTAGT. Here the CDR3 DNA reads TGTGCCAGCAGTTTTTCCGGACAGGGGGTCACCGGGGAGCTGTTTTTT. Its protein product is CASSFSGQGVTGELFF.

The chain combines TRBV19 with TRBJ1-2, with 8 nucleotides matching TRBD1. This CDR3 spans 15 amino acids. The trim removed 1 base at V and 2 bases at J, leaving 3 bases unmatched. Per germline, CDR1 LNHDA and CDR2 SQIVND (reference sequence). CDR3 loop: CASSIAGQGNYGYTF. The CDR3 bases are TGTGCCAGTAGTATAGCTGGACAGGGCAACTATGGCTACACCTTC.

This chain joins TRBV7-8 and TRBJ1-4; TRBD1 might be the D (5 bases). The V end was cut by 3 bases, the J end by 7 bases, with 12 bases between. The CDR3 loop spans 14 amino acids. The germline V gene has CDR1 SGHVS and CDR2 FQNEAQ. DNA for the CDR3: TGTGCCAGCAGCTTCCGGGACTTTGGTGAAAAACTGTTTTTT. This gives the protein CASSFRDFGEKLFF.

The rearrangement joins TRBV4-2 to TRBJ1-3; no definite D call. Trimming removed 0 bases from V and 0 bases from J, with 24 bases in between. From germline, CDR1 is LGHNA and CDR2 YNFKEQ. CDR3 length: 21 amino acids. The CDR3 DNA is TGTGCCAGCAGCCAAGATAGACCGGCGGCGGGCGGATTAAGCTCTGGAAACACCATATATTTT. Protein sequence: CASSQDRPAAGGLSSGNTIYF.

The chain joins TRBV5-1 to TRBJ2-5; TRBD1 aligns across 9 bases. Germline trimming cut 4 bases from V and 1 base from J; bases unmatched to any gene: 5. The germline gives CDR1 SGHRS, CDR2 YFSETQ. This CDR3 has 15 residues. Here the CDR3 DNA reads TGCGCCAGCAGCCCCGAGGACAGGGGCCAAGAGACCCAGTACTTC. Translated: CASSPEDRGQETQYF. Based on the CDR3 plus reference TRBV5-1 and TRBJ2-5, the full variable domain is KAGVTQTPRYLIKTRGQQVTLSCSPISGHRSVSWYQQTPGQGLQFLFEYFSETQRNKGNFPGRFSGRQFSNSRSEMNVSTLELGDSALYLCASSPEDRGQETQYFGPGTRLLVL.